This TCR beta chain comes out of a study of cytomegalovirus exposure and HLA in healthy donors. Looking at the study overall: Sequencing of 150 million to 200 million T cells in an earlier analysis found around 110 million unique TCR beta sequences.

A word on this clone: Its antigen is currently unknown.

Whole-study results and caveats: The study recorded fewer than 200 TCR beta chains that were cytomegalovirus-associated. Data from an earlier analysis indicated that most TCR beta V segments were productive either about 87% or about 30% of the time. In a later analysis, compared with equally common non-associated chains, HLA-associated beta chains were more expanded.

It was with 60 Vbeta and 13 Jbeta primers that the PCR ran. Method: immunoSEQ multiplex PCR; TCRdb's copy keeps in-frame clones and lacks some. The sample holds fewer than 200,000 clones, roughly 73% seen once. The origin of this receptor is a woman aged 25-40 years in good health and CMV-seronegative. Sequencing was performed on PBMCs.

CDR3 DNA sequence: TGTGCCAGCAGAACCGACTTGACCGGGGAGCTGTTTTTT. Its protein product is CASRTDLTGELFF. The chain recombines TRBV28 with TRBJ2-2; no clear D. The CDR3 extends over 13 amino acids. CDR1 is MDHEN and CDR2 is SYDVKM in the germline V gene. V dropped 6 bases and J dropped 5 bases, with 10 bases sitting between them.